Detailed here is one T cell receptor (beta chain). The antigen is not known. Germline CDR1 and CDR2: MNHNS and SASEGT. V trimming: 6 bases; J trimming: 4 bases; junction bases outside the gene matches: 7. This CDR3 has 14 residues. The authors amplified TCR beta CDR3 regions from RNA transcripts. First-round RT-PCR relied on HTBI primers, and a second-round multiplex PCR came next. Each CDR3 protein gets one entry after TCRdb re-called the multiplex PCR reads with MiXCR. Of roughly 230,000 distinct CDR3 sequences in the sample, roughly 21% were seen once. These data are taken from a study of Graves' ophthalmopathy and Graves' hyperthyroidism. About the research overall: Peripheral blood sampling occurred at initial diagnosis, before any treatment. Study-level points and caveats: Most expanded clonotypes from thyroid (those above 0.001 frequency) were also found in blood.

The TCR sequence derives from a woman aged 50 to 60 with Graves' ophthalmopathy. Material: peripheral blood. This chain uses TRBV6-1 with TRBJ2-5; 8 positions agree with TRBD1. CDR3 in amino acids: CASRTGDMRETQYF. In nucleotides, the CDR3 is TGTGCCAGCAGGACAGGGGATATGAGAGAGACCCAGTACTTC.